This T cell receptor beta chain was recorded in a study of CXCR3-negative and CXCR3-positive naive CD8 T cells. Looking at the study overall: Libraries each contributed about 1.5 +/- 0.3 million TRB reads, for around 130 million in total.

Definition of naive CD8+ T cells rested on a CD45RO-CCR7+CD27+CD95- profile. CDR1 is MNHNY, CDR2 SVGAGI, per germline (reference sequence). The CDR3 contains 13 residues. Overall study findings and caveats: Comparably high diversity marked both naive subsets, whereas memory CD8+ cells had much lower diversity. CXCR3-positive naive cells had TRB CDR3s that were more hydrophobic than CXCR3-negative naive cells had.

Through 5' RACE with UMI labels, the TRB cDNA libraries were prepared. No DNA is given; TCRdb re-called the 5' RACE reads and lists each CDR3 protein once. This listing includes around 92,000 distinct CDR3 sequences. Remarks on this clonotype: Its antigen is unknown.

The rearrangement uses TRBV6-6 and TRBJ2-7. The sequence was collected from a human donor in good health. Some clones in this sample may be carry-over from other donors' samples. The sequencing sample was made of naive CXCR3- CD8+ T cells from blood. The subset was: CD45RO-CCR7+CD27+CD95- naive CD8+ T cells lacking CXCR3 (TNR3-). The CDR3 reads CASSYGFPYEQYF.